The clone carrying this TCR beta chain was seen repeatedly, ten times or more. The target antigen is unknown. One entry per CDR3 protein results from TCRdb running MiXCR on the 5' RACE reads. The sample carries 500,000 to 600,000 distinct CDR3 sequences, under 25% recorded once. V was trimmed by 3 bases and J by 6 bases, leaving 10 bases between them. CDR3 length: 13 amino acids. This entry comes from a study of identical twins. Study results and caveats: Its conclusions, products of cross-sectional statistical analysis, did not come from following the same donors. The presence of invariant MAIT and iNKT cells could partly confound analyses of zero-insertion sequences.

This same sample was also part of a study on T cells expressing NK-cell markers. This second report adds: Four of the donors also had these clonotypes leading their CD3+CD56-NKG2C+ fraction. Questions lingered over whether expanded NKG2C+ T cell clones were HCMV-specific.

The chain carries TRBV12-3 or TRBV12-4 and TRBJ2-3; D is unresolved. Material for sequencing was CD4+ T cells sorted from blood. This clonotype was obtained from a woman between 18 and 29 years old in good health. The CDR3 is CASSFVARDTQYF. As DNA, the CDR3 is TGTGCCAGCAGTTTTGTTGCCCGGGATACGCAGTATTTT.